This T cell receptor beta chain was obtained from a study of Ad26.COV2.S vaccination and SARS-CoV-2 variants. Study information: Ad26.COV2.S given intramuscularly, once or twice 56 days apart.

Clones were sequenced by immunoSEQ multiplex PCR, and TCRdb holds only the in-frame ones, with some missing. The sample holds fewer than 900,000 clones, 80% to 90% seen once. Findings of the study overall: Post-vaccination spike-specific CD8+ and CD4+ T cell responses reportedly had substantial breadth. Individuals receiving vaccine had higher spike-specific TCR breadth than placebo recipients did.

Treatment indicated: roughly 18 received Ad26.COV2.S at low or high dose, single or two shots; roughly 5 received placebo; per-sample allocation not given. On day 63 after the first injection, vaccine and placebo recipients gave samples. This CDR3 spans 15 amino acids. Germline V gene lookup returns CDR1 SGHTS and CDR2 YDEGEE. V shed 3 bases, J shed 1 base, and the junction held 6 bases outside the gene matches. Points on this clone: Its antigen is not known.

The sample here was peripheral blood, taken in a trial of Ad26.COV2.S vaccine versus placebo. The chain has TRBV5-8 and TRBJ2-5; 7 bases match TRBD1. This receptor was obtained from a person aged 18 to 59 who received the Ad26.COV2.S COVID-19 vaccine or a placebo. DNA of the CDR3: TGTGCCAGCAGCTCGGGACAGATAATCCAAGAGACCCAGTACTTC. Its protein product is CASSSGQIIQETQYF.